Listed here are 13 T cell receptor beta chains from one sample, sequenced in a study of cytomegalovirus exposure and HLA in healthy donors. The PCR had 60 Vbeta and 13 Jbeta primers. TCRdb keeps only in-frame clones here, not all; method: immunoSEQ multiplex PCR. The profile shows over 80,000 clones, around 82% of them singletons. Material for sequencing was PBMCs. These receptors all stem from a man in his forties in good health and CMV-seropositive.

The V call is TRBV6-1, the J call TRBJ1-1; D is perhaps TRBD1 (5 bases). Germline V gives CDR1 MNHNS, CDR2 SASEGT. CDR3 length: 13 residues. Trimming shortened V by 6 bases and J by 0 bases, and 8 bases separated the two germline ends. CDR3 nucleotides: TGTGCCAGCAGCACGACAGTGAACACTGAAGCTTTCTTT. Translated, it gives CASSTTVNTEAFF.

The CDR3 sequence is CASSHGGADTGELFF. Here the CDR3 DNA reads TGCGCCAGCAGCCACGGGGGGGCTGACACCGGGGAGCTGTTTTTT. The chain joins TRBV5-1 to TRBJ2-2; 8 bases align to TRBD2. The CDR3 loop spans 15 amino acids. Germline V gene lookup returns CDR1 SGHRS and CDR2 YFSETQ. V trimming: 4 bases; J trimming: 3 bases; junction bases outside the gene matches: 5.

The rearrangement uses TRBV14 and TRBJ1-6; TRBD1 aligns across 9 bases. The germline V gene has CDR1 SGHDN and CDR2 FVKESK. V lost 4 bases and J lost 9; bases outside the gene matches: 7. CDR3 length: 15 amino acids. The CDR3 coding sequence is TGTGCCAGCAGCCTCTACACAGGGGGCGGTTCACCCCTCCACTTT. This sequence encodes CASSLYTGGGSPLHF.

The rearrangement uses TRBV14 and TRBJ2-5; possibly TRBD1 for D (6 bases). The ends were cut back, 3 bases at V and 7 bases at J, with 15 bases in the middle. The CDR3 is 14 amino acids. Per germline, CDR1 SGHDN and CDR2 FVKESK. The CDR3 nucleotides are TGTGCCAGCAGCCAGTTGGATGGGGGCGGGACCCAGTACTTC. Translated, it gives CASSQLDGGGTQYF.

The chain employs TRBV18 and TRBJ2-2; D is unclear. Per the germline V gene, CDR1 is KGHSH and CDR2 is LQKENI. V lost 3 bases to trimming and J lost 0 bases, with 2 bases between them. This CDR3 comprises 13 residues. The CDR3: CASSPSNTGELFF. CDR3 coding DNA: TGTGCCAGCTCACCCTCGAACACCGGGGAGCTGTTTTTT.

DNA for the CDR3: TGCGCCAGCAGTCATAGAGGTGAGCAGTTCTTC. Amino acid sequence: CASSHRGEQFF. The chain uses TRBV4-1 and TRBJ2-1, with D hard to call. The CDR3 spans 11 residues. The germline V gene encodes CDR1 MGHRA and CDR2 YSYEKL. The V end was cut by 6 bases, the J end by 9 bases, with 9 bases between.

The chain is built from TRBV5-1 and TRBJ1-2; possible D gene TRBD1, 5 bases. Germline lookup yields CDR1 SGHRS and CDR2 YFSETQ. The CDR3 is 13 residues long. Trimming removed 4 bases from V and 1 base from J, with 8 bases in between. Here the CDR3 reads CASSPGLNYGYTF. Here the CDR3 DNA reads TGCGCCAGCAGCCCGGGACTTAACTATGGCTACACCTTC.

This chain links TRBV6-4 with TRBJ1-5; TRBD1 agrees at 9 bases. The CDR3 is 15 amino acids. Trimming took 3 bases from V and 6 from J; bases not matched to a gene: 6. The V gene's germline CDR1 is MRHNA and CDR2 SNTAGT. CDR3 coding DNA: TGTGCCAGCAGTGAACAGGGGGCTACTGGTCAGCCCCAGCATTTT. Protein sequence: CASSEQGATGQPQHF.

The chain carries TRBV10-3 and TRBJ2-5; possible D gene TRBD1, 6 bases. The J call may be wrong; the DNA end is better matched by TRBJ2-7. Per germline, CDR1 ENHRY and CDR2 SYGVKD. The CDR3 is 15 amino acids. The CDR3 is CAISESGAGNYEQYF. In nucleotides, the CDR3 is TGTGCCATCAGTGAGTCGGGGGCAGGGAACTACGAGCAGTACTTC.

J is TRBJ2-1 and V is TRBV5-4; D unresolved. Germline V gives CDR1 SGHNT, CDR2 YYREEE (reference sequence). CDR3 length: 16 residues. Trimming shortened V by 3 bases and J by 0 bases, and 13 bases separated the two germline ends. Written as DNA, the CDR3 is TGTGCCAGCAGCTCCCCCCGCCTCGGCTCCTACAATGAGCAGTTCTTC. Encoded protein: CASSSPRLGSYNEQFF.

This chain uses TRBV10-1 with TRBJ2-2, with a tentative D call TRBD1 (6 bases). In germline, CDR1 is WNHNN, CDR2 SYGVQD (reference sequence). The V end was cut by 1 base, the J end by 5 bases, with 11 bases between. The CDR3 sequence is 15 residues long. CDR3 loop: CASSEFNQGTGELFF. The CDR3 DNA reads TGCGCCAGCAGTGAGTTCAACCAGGGGACCGGGGAGCTGTTTTTT.

This sequence joins TRBV28 and TRBJ2-7, with 12 bases identical to TRBD2. After removal of 6 bases from V and 12 bases from J, the junction contained 6 bases not matched to a gene. This CDR3 has 12 amino acids. Germline lookup yields CDR1 MDHEN and CDR2 SYDVKM. This chain's CDR3 is CASRTSGSRMYF. CDR3 nucleotides: TGTGCCAGCAGGACTAGCGGGAGCCGAATGTACTTC.

The gene calls are TRBV2 and TRBJ1-6; no definite D call. Deletions cut 10 bases from V and 7 bases from J, with 20 bases between. The V gene's germline CDR1 is SNHLY and CDR2 FYNNEI. The CDR3 runs to 15 residues. The CDR3: CAILGGPTENSPLHF. The CDR3 DNA reads TGTGCCATCCTCGGCGGGCCAACCGAAAATTCACCCCTCCACTTT.